This is a list of T cell receptor beta chains from one sample in a study of T-cell memory formation after mild COVID-19. Each CDR3 protein is one row after TCRdb ran MiXCR on the 5' RACE reads. The table includes around 220,000 distinct CDR3 sequences, approximately 16% detected once. The specimen sequenced was PBMCs or a T cell subset sorted from them (not recorded which). These receptors were taken from a man younger than 35 who had mild COVID-19 (a few samples of this study predate the infection). Cell type and time point are not known. Both conserved end residues are part of each CDR3. The order of the fields is clone size, D gene, V gene, J gene, CDR3 protein, CDR3 DNA. A D gene is named only where the DNA matches it firmly. For some rows the clone size is stated as once, few or many, or as a class when expanded; others skip it.

NA	NA	TRBV12-3/TRBV12-4	TRBJ2-1	CASSLSWGEQFF	TGTGCCAGCAGTTTATCGTGGGGGGAGCAGTTCTTC
NA	NA	TRBV4-3	TRBJ1-5	CASSQDSGGNQPQHF	TGCGCCAGCAGCCAAGACAGCGGGGGCAATCAGCCCCAGCATTTT
few	TRBD2	TRBV9	TRBJ2-3	CASSVAGGGAADTQYF	TGTGCCAGCAGCGTAGCAGGCGGGGGGGCTGCAGATACGCAGTATTTT
many	NA	TRBV28	TRBJ2-3	CASSMASGFDTQYF	TGTGCCAGCAGCATGGCTTCAGGGTTCGATACGCAGTATTTT
few	NA	TRBV6-1	TRBJ2-5	CASSYLAGGYQETQYF	TGTGCCAGCAGTTACCTCGCCGGGGGATACCAAGAGACCCAGTACTTC
many	NA	TRBV6-5	TRBJ1-6	CASSPDGSPLHF	TGTGCCAGCAGCCCCGACGGTTCACCCCTCCACTTT
NA	TRBD1	TRBV7-2	TRBJ2-7	CASSDGTGGSQYF	TGTGCCAGCAGCGACGGGACAGGGGGTTCGCAGTACTTC
NA	NA	TRBV5-5	TRBJ1-2	CASSRPGGGYGYTF	TGTGCCAGCAGCCGTCCAGGAGGGGGCTATGGCTACACCTTC
NA	TRBD1	TRBV4-3	TRBJ2-4	CASSPGRPGGMMNIQYF	TGCGCCAGCAGCCCGGGGCGCCCAGGGGGCATGATGAACATTCAGTACTTC
few	TRBD1	TRBV9	TRBJ1-6	CASSERQGNSPLHF	TGTGCCAGCAGCGAGCGACAGGGTAATTCACCCCTCCACTTT
NA	NA	TRBV6-2/TRBV6-3	TRBJ2-2	CASSSPLEAGELFF	TGTGCCAGCAGTTCCCCGCTAGAGGCCGGGGAGCTGTTTTTT
many	TRBD1	TRBV10-3	TRBJ1-5	CAINRGLDEPQHF	TGTGCCATCAATAGGGGGCTGGATGAGCCCCAGCATTTT
NA	NA	TRBV20-1	TRBJ1-2	CSATGLGGYTF	TGCAGTGCTACGGGGCTGGGAGGCTACACCTTC
NA	NA	TRBV25-1	TRBJ1-6	CASSEWARGALHF	TGTGCCAGCAGTGAATGGGCCCGAGGGGCCCTCCACTTT
NA	TRBD1	TRBV7-2	TRBJ2-3	CASKSTGADTQYF	TGTGCCAGCAAATCAACAGGGGCAGATACGCAGTATTTT
NA	NA	TRBV7-9	TRBJ1-4	CASRRGDEKLFF	TGTGCCAGCAGGAGGGGGGATGAAAAACTGTTTTTT
NA	NA	TRBV7-2	TRBJ2-1	CASSLQIYEQFF	TGTGCCAGCAGCCTACAGATATATGAGCAGTTCTTC
NA	TRBD1	TRBV29-1	TRBJ2-7	CSVGPGTVNSYEQYF	TGCAGCGTTGGACCAGGGACAGTGAATTCCTACGAGCAGTACTTC
many	NA	TRBV7-2	TRBJ1-1	CASSLPTENTEAFF	TGTGCCAGCAGCTTGCCGACTGAGAACACTGAAGCTTTCTTT
NA	NA	TRBV5-1	TRBJ2-3	CASSLSRSSDTPDTQYF	TGCGCCAGCAGCTTGTCGAGATCTAGCGACACCCCAGATACGCAGTATTTT
NA	NA	TRBV3-1	TRBJ1-6	CASSQDLWSPLHF	TGTGCCAGCAGCCAAGATCTTTGGTCACCCCTCCACTTT
NA	NA	TRBV14	TRBJ2-3	CASSQLRGGRTDTQYF	TGTGCCAGCAGCCAGCTAAGGGGGGGCCGGACAGATACGCAGTATTTT
many	NA	TRBV5-6	TRBJ2-3	CASSWVMGGGTDTQYF	TGTGCCAGCAGCTGGGTCATGGGCGGGGGCACAGATACGCAGTATTTT
NA	NA	TRBV20-1	TRBJ1-2	CSATRVGGNGYTF	TGCAGTGCTACCCGGGTGGGAGGCAATGGCTACACCTTC
NA	TRBD2	TRBV4-1	TRBJ2-2	CASSQEGRLAGYTGELFF	TGCGCCAGCAGCCAAGAGGGTCGACTAGCGGGGTATACCGGGGAGCTGTTTTTT
few	NA	TRBV5-1	TRBJ2-2	CASSLASGDRFGELFF	TGCGCCAGCAGCTTGGCCTCAGGGGATCGCTTCGGGGAGCTGTTTTTT
NA	TRBD1	TRBV4-2	TRBJ1-1	CASSQDQIIRGRTPFMNTEAFF	TGTGCCAGCAGCCAAGACCAGATTATCAGGGGGCGCACCCCGTTTATGAACACTGAAGCTTTCTTT
NA	NA	TRBV6-7	TRBJ2-5	CASSYSRYQETQYF	TGTGCCAGCAGTTACTCGAGGTACCAAGAGACCCAGTACTTC
NA	NA	TRBV7-2	TRBJ2-4	CASSSRDLWGKNIQYF	TGTGCCAGCAGCTCACGGGACCTCTGGGGAAAAAACATTCAGTACTTC
few	TRBD1	TRBV6-1	TRBJ2-7	CASSVGQGNPYEQYF	TGTGCCAGCAGTGTAGGACAGGGAAACCCCTACGAGCAGTACTTC
NA	TRBD2	TRBV7-7	TRBJ2-3	CASSLSGGTTDTQYF	TGTGCTAGCAGCTTAAGCGGGGGGACCACAGATACGCAGTATTTT
few	NA	TRBV10-3	TRBJ2-5	CAISVGYQETQYF	TGTGCCATCTCAGTGGGGTACCAAGAGACCCAGTACTTC
NA	TRBD1	TRBV4-1	TRBJ2-1	CASSQVRGVGQGAGEQFF	TGCGCCAGCAGCCAAGTCCGAGGAGTGGGACAGGGGGCAGGTGAGCAGTTCTTC
NA	NA	TRBV6-5	TRBJ2-5	CASTNQGETQYF	TGTGCCAGCACTAACCAAGGAGAGACCCAGTACTTC
few	TRBD1	TRBV5-1	TRBJ1-1	CASSFQRGPNTEAFF	TGCGCCAGCAGCTTCCAAAGGGGGCCTAACACTGAAGCTTTCTTT
NA	NA	TRBV12-3/TRBV12-4	TRBJ1-1	CASRSWRGEAFF	TGTGCCAGCAGATCTTGGAGGGGTGAAGCTTTCTTT
many	TRBD1	TRBV6-5	TRBJ2-7	CASSYTPGGLEQYF	TGTGCCAGCAGTTATACCCCAGGGGGCCTCGAGCAGTACTTC
few	NA	TRBV7-3	TRBJ1-1	CASSLGGPATEAFF	TGTGCCAGCAGCTTAGGGGGACCGGCCACTGAAGCTTTCTTT
NA	TRBD2	TRBV9	TRBJ2-3	CASSVGGRAGAGDTQYF	TGTGCCAGCAGCGTAGGAGGGCGAGCGGGGGCCGGGGATACGCAGTATTTT